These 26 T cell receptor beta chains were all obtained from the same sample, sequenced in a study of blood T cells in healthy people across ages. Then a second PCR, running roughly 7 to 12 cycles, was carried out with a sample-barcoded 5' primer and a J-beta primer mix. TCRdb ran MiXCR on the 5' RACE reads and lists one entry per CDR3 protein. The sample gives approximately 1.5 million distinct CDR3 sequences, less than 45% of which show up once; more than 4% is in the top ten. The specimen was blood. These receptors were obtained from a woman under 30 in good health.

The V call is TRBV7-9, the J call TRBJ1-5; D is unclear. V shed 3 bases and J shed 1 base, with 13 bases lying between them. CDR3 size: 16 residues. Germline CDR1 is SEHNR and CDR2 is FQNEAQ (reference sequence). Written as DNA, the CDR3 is TGTGCCAGCAGCTTGTCTGGGGTTTCGAGCAATCAGCCCCAGCATTTT. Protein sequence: CASSLSGVSSNQPQHF.

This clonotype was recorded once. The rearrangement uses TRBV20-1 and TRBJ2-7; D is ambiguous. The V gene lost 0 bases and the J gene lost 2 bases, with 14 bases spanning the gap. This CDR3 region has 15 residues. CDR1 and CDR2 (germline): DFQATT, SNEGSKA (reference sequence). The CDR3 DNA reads TGCAGTGCTAGAGATCTAAGGACCCCTACCTACGAGCAGTACTTC. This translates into CSARDLRTPTYEQYF.

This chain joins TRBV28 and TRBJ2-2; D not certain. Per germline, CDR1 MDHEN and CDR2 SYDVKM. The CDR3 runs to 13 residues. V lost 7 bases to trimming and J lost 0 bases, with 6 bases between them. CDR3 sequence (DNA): TGTGCCAGCAAGAACCCGAACACCGGGGAGCTGTTTTTT. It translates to CASKNPNTGELFF.

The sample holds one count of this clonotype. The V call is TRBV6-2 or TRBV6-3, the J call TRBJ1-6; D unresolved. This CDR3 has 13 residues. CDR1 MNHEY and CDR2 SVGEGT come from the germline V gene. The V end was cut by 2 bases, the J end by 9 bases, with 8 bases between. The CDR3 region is CASSYDGSSPLHF. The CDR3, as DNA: TGTGCCAGCAGTTACGACGGGAGTTCACCCCTCCACTTT.

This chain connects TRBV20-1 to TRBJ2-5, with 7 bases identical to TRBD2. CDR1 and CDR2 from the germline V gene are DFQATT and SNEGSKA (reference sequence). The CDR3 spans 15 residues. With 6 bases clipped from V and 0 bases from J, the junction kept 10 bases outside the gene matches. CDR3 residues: CSAPEWGGYQETQYF. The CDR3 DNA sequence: TGCAGTGCCCCCGAATGGGGGGGGTACCAAGAGACCCAGTACTTC.

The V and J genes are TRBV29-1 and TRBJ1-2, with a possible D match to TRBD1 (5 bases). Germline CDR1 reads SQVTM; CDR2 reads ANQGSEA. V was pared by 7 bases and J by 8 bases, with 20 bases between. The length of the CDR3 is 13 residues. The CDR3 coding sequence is TGCAGCGCTGGTGACAGCGTCGTGAAGGGCTACACCTTC. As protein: CSAGDSVVKGYTF.

The CDR3 protein is CSVEPRLAGGLYNEQYF. CDR3 coding DNA: TGCAGCGTTGAACCCCGACTAGCGGGGGGCTTGTACAATGAGCAGTACTTC. The chain recombines TRBV29-1 with TRBJ2-7; TRBD2 agrees at 13 bases. Trimming at V came to 2 bases and at J to 7 bases, leaving 14 bases not matched to a gene. The CDR3 contains 17 residues. The germline CDR1 and CDR2 sequences are SQVTM and ANQGSEA.

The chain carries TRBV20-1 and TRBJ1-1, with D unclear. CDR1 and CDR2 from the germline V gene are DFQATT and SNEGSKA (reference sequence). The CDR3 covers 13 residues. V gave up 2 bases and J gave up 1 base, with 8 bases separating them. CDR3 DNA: TGCAGTGCTAGATCCTTGAAGAACACTGAAGCTTTCTTT. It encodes CSARSLKNTEAFF.

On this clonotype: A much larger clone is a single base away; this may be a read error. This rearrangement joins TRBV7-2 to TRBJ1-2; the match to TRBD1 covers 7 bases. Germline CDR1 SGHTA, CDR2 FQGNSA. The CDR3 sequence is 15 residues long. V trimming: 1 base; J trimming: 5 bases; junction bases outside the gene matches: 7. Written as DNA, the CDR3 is TGTGCCAGCAGCTTAGAGGAGGGGGCGGCTTATGGCTACACCTTC. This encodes CASSLEEGAAYGYTF.

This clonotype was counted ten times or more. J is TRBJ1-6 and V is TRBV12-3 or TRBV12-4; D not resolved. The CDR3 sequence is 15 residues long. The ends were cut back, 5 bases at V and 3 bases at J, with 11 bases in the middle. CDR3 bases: TGTGCCAGCAGTCTGGGTCGTTACTATAATTCACCCCTCCACTTT. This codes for CASSLGRYYNSPLHF.

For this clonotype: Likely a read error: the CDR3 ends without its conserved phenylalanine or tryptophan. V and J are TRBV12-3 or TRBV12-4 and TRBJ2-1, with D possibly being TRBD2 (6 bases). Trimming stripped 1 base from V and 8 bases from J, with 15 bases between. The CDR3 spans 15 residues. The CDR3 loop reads CASSLEVAGLDEQFL. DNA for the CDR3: TGTGCCAGCAGTTTAGAGGTGGCGGGACTGGATGAGCAGTTCTTA.

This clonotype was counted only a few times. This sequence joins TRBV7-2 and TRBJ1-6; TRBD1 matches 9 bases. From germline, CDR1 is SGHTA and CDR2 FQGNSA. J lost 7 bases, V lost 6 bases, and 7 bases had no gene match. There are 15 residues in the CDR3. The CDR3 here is CASSSGQGWNSPLHF. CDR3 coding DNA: TGTGCCAGCAGTTCAGGACAGGGGTGGAATTCACCCCTCCACTTT.

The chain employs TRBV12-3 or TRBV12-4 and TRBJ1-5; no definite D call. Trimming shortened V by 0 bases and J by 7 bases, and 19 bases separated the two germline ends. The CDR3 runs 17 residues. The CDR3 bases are TGTGCCAGCAGTTTAGCTGATGGTAAGGCTATAATGCAGCCCCAGCATTTT. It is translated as CASSLADGKAIMQPQHF.

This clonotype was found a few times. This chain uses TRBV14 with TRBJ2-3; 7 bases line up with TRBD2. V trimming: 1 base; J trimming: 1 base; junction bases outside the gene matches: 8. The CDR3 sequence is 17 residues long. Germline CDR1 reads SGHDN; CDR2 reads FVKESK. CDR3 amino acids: CASSQGRRAGRTDTQYF. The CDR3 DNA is TGTGCCAGCAGCCAAGGGAGGCGAGCGGGGCGCACAGATACGCAGTATTTT.

CDR3 region: CSVSGSAPRETQYF. The CDR3 DNA is TGCAGCGTTTCAGGGTCCGCTCCTAGGGAGACCCAGTACTTC. This chain joins TRBV29-1 and TRBJ2-5; TRBD1 is a possible D gene (5 bases). Trimming cost V 5 bases and J 5 bases, with 18 bases left between them. The CDR3 extends over 14 amino acids. Germline V gene lookup returns CDR1 SQVTM and CDR2 ANQGSEA.

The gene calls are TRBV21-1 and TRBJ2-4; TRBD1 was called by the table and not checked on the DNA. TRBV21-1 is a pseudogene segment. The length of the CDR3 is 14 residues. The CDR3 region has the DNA TGTGCCAGCAGCGCACAGGGAAGTAGGGACATTCAGTACTTC. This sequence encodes CASSAQGSRDIQYF.

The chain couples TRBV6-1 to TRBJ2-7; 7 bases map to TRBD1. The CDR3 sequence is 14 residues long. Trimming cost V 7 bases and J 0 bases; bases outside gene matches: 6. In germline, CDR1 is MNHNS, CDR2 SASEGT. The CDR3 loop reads CASKKDRISYEQYF. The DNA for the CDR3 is TGTGCCAGCAAAAAGGACAGGATCTCCTACGAGCAGTACTTC.

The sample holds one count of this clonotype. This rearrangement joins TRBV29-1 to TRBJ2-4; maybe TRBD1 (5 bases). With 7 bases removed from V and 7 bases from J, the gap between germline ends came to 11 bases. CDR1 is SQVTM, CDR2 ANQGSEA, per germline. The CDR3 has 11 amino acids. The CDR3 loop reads CSAQGLNIQYF. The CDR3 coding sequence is TGCAGCGCGCAGGGTCTCAACATTCAGTACTTC.

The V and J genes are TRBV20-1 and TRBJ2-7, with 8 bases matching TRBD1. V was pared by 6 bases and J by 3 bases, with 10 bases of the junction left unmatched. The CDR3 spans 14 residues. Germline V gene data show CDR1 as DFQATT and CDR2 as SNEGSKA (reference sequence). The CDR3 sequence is CSARGLPVLYEQYF. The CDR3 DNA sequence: TGCAGTGCCAGGGGGCTCCCCGTCCTCTACGAGCAGTACTTC.

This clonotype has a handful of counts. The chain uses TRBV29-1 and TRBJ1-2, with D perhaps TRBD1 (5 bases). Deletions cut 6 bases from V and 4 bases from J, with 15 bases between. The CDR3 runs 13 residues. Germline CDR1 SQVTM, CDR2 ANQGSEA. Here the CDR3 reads CSVQAGLAYGYTF. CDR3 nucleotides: TGCAGCGTCCAGGCGGGGCTGGCCTATGGCTACACCTTC.

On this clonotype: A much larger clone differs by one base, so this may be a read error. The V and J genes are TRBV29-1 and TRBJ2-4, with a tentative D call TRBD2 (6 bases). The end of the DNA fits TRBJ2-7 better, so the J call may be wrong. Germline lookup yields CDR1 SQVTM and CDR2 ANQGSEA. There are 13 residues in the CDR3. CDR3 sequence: CSVRQRAACEQYF. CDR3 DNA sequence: TGCAGCGTTCGACAGCGGGCGGCCTGCGAGCAGTACTTC.

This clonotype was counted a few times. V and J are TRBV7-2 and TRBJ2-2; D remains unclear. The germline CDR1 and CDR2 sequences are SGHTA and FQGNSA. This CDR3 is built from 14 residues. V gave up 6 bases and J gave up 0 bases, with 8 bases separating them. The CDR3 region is CASRPNANTGELFF. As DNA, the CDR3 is TGTGCCAGCAGACCGAACGCGAACACCGGGGAGCTGTTTTTT.

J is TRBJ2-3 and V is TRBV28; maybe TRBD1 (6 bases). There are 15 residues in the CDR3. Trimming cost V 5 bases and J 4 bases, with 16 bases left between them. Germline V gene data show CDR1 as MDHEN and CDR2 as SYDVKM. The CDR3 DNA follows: TGTGCCAGCAGTCTCCCGACAGGTTCCGCAGATACGCAGTATTTT. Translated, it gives CASSLPTGSADTQYF.

CDR3 amino acids: CASSLGSAERYEQYF. CDR3 DNA: TGCGCCAGCAGCTTGGGCTCAGCGGAACGCTACGAGCAGTACTTC. This chain links TRBV5-1 with TRBJ2-7, with D perhaps TRBD2 (5 bases). This CDR3 region has 15 residues. V was shortened by 0 bases and J by 3 bases, with 13 bases between the two germline ends. Germline V gene lookup returns CDR1 SGHRS and CDR2 YFSETQ.

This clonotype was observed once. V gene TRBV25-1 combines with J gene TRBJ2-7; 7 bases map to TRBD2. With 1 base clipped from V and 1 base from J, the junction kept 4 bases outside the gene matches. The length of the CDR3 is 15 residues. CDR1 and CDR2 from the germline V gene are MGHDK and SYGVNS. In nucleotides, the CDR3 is TGTGCCAGCAGTGAATCCAGCGGGGTATCCTACGAGCAGTACTTC. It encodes CASSESSGVSYEQYF.

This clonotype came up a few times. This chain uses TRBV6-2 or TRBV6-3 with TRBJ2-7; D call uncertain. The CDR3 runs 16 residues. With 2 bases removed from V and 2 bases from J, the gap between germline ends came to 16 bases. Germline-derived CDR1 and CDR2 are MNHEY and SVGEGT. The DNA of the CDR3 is TGTGCCAGCAGTTACACCCACAAAGCACGGACCTACGAGCAGTACTTC. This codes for CASSYTHKARTYEQYF.